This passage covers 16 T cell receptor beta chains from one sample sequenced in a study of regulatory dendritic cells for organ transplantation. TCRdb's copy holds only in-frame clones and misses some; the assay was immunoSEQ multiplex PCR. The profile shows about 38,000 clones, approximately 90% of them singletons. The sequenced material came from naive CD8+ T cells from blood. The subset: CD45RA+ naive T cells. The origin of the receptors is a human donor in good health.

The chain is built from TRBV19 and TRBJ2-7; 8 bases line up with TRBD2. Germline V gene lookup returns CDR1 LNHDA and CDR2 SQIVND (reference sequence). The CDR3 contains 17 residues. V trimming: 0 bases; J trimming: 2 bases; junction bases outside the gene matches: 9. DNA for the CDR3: TGTGCCAGTAGTATAGATTTCCAGCGGGGGATTACCTACGAGCAGTACTTC. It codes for CASSIDFQRGITYEQYF.

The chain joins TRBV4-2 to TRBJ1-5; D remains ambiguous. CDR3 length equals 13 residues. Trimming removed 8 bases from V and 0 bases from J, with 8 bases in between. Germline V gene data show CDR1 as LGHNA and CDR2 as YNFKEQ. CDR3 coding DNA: TGTGCCAGCGGGCTATATAGCAATCAGCCCCAGCATTTT. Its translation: CASGLYSNQPQHF.

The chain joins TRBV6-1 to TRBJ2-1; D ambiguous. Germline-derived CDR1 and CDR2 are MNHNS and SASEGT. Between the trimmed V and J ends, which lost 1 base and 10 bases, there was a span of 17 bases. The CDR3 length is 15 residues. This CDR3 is CASSEVVPPGREQFF. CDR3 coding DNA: TGTGCCAGCAGTGAAGTAGTACCCCCAGGTCGGGAGCAGTTCTTC.

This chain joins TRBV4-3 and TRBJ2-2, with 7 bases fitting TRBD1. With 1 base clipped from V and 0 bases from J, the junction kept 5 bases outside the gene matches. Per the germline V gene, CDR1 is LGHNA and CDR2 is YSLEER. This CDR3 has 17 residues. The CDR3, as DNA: TGCGCCAGCAGCCAAGCCCCGGGACAGACGAACACCGGGGAGCTGTTTTTT. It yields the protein CASSQAPGQTNTGELFF.

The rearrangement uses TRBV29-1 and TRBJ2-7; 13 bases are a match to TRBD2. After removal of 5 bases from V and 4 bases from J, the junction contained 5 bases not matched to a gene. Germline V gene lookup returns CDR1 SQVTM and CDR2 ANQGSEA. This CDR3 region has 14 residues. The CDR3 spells CSVRTSGSGYEQYF. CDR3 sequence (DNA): TGCAGCGTTCGGACTAGCGGGAGTGGGTACGAGCAGTACTTC.

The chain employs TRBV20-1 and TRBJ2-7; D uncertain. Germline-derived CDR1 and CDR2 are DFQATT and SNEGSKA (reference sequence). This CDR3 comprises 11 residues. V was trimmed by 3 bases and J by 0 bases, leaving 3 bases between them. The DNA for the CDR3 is TGCAGTGCTAGGAGCTCCTACGAGCAGTACTTC. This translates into CSARSSYEQYF.

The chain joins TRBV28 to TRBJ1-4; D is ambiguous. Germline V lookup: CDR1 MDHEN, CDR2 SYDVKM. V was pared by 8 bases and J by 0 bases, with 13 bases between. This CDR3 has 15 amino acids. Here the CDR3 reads CASHSGDSTNEKLFF. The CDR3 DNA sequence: TGTGCCAGCCACTCGGGCGACTCAACTAATGAAAAACTGTTTTTT.

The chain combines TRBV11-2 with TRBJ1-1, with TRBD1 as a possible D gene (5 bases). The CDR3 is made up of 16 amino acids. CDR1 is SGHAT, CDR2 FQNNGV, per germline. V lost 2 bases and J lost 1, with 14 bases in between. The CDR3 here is CASSLNLGDGNTEAFF. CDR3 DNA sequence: TGTGCCAGCAGCTTAAATTTGGGGGATGGGAACACTGAAGCTTTCTTT.

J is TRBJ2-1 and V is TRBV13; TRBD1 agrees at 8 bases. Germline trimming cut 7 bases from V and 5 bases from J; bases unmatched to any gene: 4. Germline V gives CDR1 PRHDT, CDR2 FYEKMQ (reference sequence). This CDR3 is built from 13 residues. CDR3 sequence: CASNGDRNNEQFF. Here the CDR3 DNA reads TGTGCCAGCAACGGGGACAGGAACAATGAGCAGTTCTTC.

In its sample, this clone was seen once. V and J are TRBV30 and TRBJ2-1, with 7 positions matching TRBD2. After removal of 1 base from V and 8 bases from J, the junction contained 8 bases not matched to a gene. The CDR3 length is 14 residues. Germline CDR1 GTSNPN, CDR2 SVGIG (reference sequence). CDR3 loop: CAWSDSGGRDEQFF. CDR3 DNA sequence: TGTGCCTGGAGTGATTCGGGGGGTAGGGATGAGCAGTTCTTC.

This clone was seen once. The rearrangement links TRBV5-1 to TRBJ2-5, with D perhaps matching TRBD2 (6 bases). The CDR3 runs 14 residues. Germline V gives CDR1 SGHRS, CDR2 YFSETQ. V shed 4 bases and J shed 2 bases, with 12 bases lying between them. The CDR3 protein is CASSGGTPQETQYF. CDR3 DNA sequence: TGCGCCAGCAGCGGAGGGACGCCACAAGAGACCCAGTACTTC.

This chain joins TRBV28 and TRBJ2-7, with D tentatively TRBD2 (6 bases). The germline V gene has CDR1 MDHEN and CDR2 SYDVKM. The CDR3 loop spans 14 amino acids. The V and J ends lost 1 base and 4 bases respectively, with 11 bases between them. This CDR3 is CASSLSPRGYEQYF. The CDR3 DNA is TGTGCCAGCAGTTTATCTCCCCGGGGGTACGAGCAGTACTTC. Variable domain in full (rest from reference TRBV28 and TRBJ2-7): DVKVTQSSRYLVKRTGEKVFLECVQDMDHENMFWYRQDPGLGLRLIYFSYDVKMKEKGDIPEGYSVSREKKERFSLILESASTNQTSMYLCASSLSPRGYEQYFGPGTRLTVT.

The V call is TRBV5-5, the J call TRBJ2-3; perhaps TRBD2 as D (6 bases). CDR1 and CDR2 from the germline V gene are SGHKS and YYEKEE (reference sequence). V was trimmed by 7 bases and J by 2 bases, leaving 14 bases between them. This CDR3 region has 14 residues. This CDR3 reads CASFWGVATDTQYF. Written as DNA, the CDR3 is TGTGCCAGCTTTTGGGGGGTAGCCACAGATACGCAGTATTTT.

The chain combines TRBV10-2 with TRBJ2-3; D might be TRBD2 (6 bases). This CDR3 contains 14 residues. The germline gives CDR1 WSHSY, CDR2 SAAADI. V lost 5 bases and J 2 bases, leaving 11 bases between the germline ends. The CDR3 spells CASSQGGYTDTQYF. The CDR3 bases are TGCGCCAGCAGTCAGGGAGGTTACACAGATACGCAGTATTTT.

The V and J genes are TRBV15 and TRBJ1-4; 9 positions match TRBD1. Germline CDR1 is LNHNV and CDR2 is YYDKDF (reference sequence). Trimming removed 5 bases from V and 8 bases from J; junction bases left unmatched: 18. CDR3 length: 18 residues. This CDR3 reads CATSARPGQGAKWEKLFF. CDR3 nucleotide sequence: TGTGCCACCAGCGCTCGCCCGGGACAGGGCGCTAAGTGGGAAAAACTGTTTTTT.

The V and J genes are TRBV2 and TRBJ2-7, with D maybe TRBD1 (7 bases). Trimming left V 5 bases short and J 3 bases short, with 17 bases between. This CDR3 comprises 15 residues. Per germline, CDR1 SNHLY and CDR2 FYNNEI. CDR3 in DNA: TGTGCCAGCAGTCCGCGGGACAGAGCCCTCTACGAGCAGTACTTC. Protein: CASSPRDRALYEQYF.